This TCR beta chain stems from a study of OX40 agonist ivuxolimab in advanced cancers. Across the study: Patients in the trial were receiving intravenous ivuxolimab every 2 weeks, at doses of 0.01 to 10 mg/kg. A mean age of around 66 years, range about 20 to 85, was recorded, and roughly 83% were male. Three patients responded partially, comprising one with hepatocellular carcinoma and two with cutaneous melanoma.

From germline, CDR1 is MNHEY and CDR2 SVGAGI. The CDR3 has 15 residues. The V gene lost 0 bases and the J gene lost 5 bases, with 13 bases spanning the gap. Only one count was recorded for this clone. Other DNA variants within this sample encode the same CDR3. Sequenced by immunoSEQ multiplex PCR; TCRdb stores in-frame clones only, minus some. The data contain 55,000 to 75,000 clones, 80% to 90% of them seen just once; the ten biggest clones take up 0.65% to 0.9%. Sequencing was performed on CD4+ or CD8+ T cells sorted from blood, taken in a trial of the OX40 agonist ivuxolimab. The chain couples TRBV6-5 to TRBJ1-1; unclear D gene. This sequence originates from an adult with an advanced solid tumor such as melanoma, head and neck, liver or kidney cancer. CDR3 region: CASSYSNTPNTEAFF. CDR3 nucleotide sequence: TGTGCCAGCAGTTACTCGAACACGCCGAATACTGAAGCTTTCTTT.